The clone carrying this T cell receptor beta chain was counted between two and nine times. These data come from a study of cytomegalovirus exposure and HLA in healthy donors. The PCR had 60 Vbeta and 13 Jbeta primers. TCRdb's table, derived via immunoSEQ multiplex PCR, lists solely in-frame clones and lacks some. The sample has under 200,000 clones, roughly 74% seen once. The sample consisted of PBMCs. This receptor was obtained from a male donor in good health and CMV-seronegative.

CDR3 nucleotides: TGTGCCAGCAGCTTAGGAGGTCCCGGGGAGCTGTTTTTT. Translated, it gives CASSLGGPGELFF. The rearrangement uses TRBV11-3 and TRBJ2-2; D call uncertain. The germline V and J ends were trimmed by 1 base and 6 bases, with 6 bases remaining between them. Germline V gene sequence: CDR1 SGHNT, CDR2 YENEEA. There are 13 residues in the CDR3.